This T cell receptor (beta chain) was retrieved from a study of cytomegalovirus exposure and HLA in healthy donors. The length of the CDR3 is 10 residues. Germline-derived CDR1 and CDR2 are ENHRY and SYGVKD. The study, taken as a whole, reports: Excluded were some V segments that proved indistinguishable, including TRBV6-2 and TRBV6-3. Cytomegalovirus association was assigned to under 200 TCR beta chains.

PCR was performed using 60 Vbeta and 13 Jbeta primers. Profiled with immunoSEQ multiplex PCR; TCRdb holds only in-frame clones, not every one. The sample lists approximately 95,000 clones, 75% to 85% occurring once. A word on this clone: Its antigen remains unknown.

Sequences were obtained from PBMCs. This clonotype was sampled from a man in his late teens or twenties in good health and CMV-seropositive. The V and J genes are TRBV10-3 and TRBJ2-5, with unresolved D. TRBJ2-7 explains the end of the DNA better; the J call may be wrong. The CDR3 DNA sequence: TGTGCCATCAGTGATCCCGAGCAGTACTTC. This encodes CAISDPEQYF.